The clone carrying this T cell receptor (beta chain) showed up just once. What it binds is not known. This specimen comes from a study of cytomegalovirus exposure and HLA in healthy donors. Points from the study as a whole: For most TCR beta V segments, an earlier analysis put the productive rate at about 87% or about 30% of the time.

V dropped 2 bases and J dropped 7 bases, with 14 bases sitting between them. CDR3 size: 15 residues. CDR1 is SGHAT, CDR2 FQNNGV, per germline. 60 Vbeta and 13 Jbeta primers were used in PCR. Some clones are missing from TCRdb's copy, which holds only in-frame ones; the method was immunoSEQ multiplex PCR. The table lists about 55,000 clones, approximately 80% of them singletons. The receptor comes from a female donor in good health and CMV-seronegative. What was sequenced was PBMCs. The V and J genes are TRBV11-2 and TRBJ1-4; a possible D gene is TRBD1 (5 bases). The CDR3 sequence: CASSLQGPLGEKLFF. The CDR3 bases are TGTGCCAGCAGCTTACAGGGCCCCCTAGGTGAAAAACTGTTTTTT.